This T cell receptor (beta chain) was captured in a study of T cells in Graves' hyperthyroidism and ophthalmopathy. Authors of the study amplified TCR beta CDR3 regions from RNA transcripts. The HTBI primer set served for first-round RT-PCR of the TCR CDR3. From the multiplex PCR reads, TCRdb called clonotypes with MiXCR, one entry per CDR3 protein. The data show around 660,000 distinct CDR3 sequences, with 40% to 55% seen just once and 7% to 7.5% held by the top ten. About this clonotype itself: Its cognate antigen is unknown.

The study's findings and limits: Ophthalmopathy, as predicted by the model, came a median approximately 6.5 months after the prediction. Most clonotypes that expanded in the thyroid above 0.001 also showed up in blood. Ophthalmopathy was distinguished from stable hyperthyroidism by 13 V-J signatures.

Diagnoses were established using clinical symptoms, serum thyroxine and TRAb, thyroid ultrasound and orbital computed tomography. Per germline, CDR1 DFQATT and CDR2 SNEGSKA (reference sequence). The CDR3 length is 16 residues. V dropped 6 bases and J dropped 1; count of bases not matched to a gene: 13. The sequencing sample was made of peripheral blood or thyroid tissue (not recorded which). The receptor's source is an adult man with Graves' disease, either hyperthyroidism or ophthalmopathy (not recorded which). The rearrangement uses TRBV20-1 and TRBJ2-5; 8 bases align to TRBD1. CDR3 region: CSANVLDRVIQETQYF. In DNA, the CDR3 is TGCAGTGCCAATGTCTTGGACAGGGTGATCCAAGAGACCCAGTACTTC.